What follows is one T cell receptor (beta chain) and its context. Its antigen remains unidentified. A much larger clone lies one base from this, so it may be a read error. CDR1 and CDR2 (germline): SNHLY, FYNNEI. The CDR3 length is 12 residues. V was trimmed by 6 bases and J by 2 bases, leaving 6 bases between them. This sample stems from a study of blood T cells in healthy people across ages. About the research overall: Capturing about one barcoded beta molecule per two T cells was achieved by template switching. Notes on the study in general: Estimated diversity across one million T cells was deemed an underestimate. Diversity of TCR beta correlated strongly with naive T cell percentage.

Total RNA was isolated from each sample in quantities of at least 6 micrograms. Primers used in a second PCR of about 6 to 11 cycles were a sample-barcoded 5' primer and a J-beta primer mix. TCRdb used MiXCR to reprocess the 5' RACE reads, holding one entry per CDR3 protein. The repertoire holds roughly 1,800,000 distinct CDR3 sequences, with about 50% as singletons. The chain uses TRBV2 and TRBJ2-3; maybe TRBD1 (5 bases). Sequenced: blood. This TCR was recovered from a woman aged 40 to 50 in good health. This chain's CDR3 is CASRDTTDTQYF. The CDR3 nucleotides are TGTGCCAGCAGGGACACCACAGATACGCAGTATTTT.